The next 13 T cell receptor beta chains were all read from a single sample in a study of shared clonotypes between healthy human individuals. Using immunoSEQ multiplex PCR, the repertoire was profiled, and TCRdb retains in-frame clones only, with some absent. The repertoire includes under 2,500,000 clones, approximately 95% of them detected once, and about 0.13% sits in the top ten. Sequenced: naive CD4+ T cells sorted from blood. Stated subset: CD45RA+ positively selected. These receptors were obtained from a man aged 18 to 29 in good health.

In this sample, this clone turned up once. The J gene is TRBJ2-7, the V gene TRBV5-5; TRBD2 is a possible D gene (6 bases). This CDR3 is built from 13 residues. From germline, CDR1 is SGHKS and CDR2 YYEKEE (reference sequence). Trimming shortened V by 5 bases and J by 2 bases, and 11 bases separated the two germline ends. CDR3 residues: CASSRGTTYEQYF. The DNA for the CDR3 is TGTGCCAGCAGTCGCGGGACCACCTACGAGCAGTACTTC.

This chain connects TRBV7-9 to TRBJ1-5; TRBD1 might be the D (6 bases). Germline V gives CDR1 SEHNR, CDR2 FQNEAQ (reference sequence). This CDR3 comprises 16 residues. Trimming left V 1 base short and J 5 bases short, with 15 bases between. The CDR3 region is CASSLVGRGYDQPQHF. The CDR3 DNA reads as TGTGCCAGCAGCTTAGTAGGTAGGGGGTACGATCAGCCCCAGCATTTT.

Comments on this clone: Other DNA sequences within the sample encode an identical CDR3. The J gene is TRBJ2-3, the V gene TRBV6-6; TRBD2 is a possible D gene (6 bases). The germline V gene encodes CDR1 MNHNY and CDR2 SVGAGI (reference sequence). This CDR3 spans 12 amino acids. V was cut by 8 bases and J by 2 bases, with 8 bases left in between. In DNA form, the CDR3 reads TGTGCCAGCGGGGGGACCACAGATACGCAGTATTTT. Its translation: CASGGTTDTQYF.

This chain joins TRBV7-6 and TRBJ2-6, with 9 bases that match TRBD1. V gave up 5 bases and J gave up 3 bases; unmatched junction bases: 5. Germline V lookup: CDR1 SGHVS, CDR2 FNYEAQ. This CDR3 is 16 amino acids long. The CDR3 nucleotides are TGTGCCAGCAGCCAAACAGGGGGCGGTGGGGCCAACGTCCTGACTTTC. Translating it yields CASSQTGGGGANVLTF.

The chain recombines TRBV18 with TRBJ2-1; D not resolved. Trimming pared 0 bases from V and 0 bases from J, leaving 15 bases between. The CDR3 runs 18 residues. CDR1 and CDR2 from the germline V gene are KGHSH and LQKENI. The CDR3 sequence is CASSPPQKSVSSYNEQFF. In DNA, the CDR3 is TGTGCCAGCTCACCACCGCAGAAGAGCGTCAGCTCCTACAATGAGCAGTTCTTC.

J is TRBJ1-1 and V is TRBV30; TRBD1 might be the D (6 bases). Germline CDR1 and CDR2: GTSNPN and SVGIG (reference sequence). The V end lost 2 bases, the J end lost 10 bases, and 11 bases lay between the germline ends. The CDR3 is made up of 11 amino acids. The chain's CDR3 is CAWSRGGGAFF. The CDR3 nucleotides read TGTGCCTGGAGTCGGGGAGGGGGAGCTTTCTTT.

CDR3 amino acids: CASSFLRGSYGYTF. Written as DNA, the CDR3 is TGTGCCAGCAGTTTCCTCAGGGGGTCCTATGGCTACACCTTC. V is TRBV28 and J is TRBJ1-2; 7 bases fit TRBD1. With V trimmed by 3 bases and J by 4 bases, 5 bases remained unmatched. CDR3 length: 14 residues. Germline CDR1 and CDR2: MDHEN and SYDVKM.

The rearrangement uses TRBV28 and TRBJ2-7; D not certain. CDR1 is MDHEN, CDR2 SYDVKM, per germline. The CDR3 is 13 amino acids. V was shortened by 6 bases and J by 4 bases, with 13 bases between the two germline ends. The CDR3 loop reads CASSTAPLYEQYF. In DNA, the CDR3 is TGTGCCAGCAGCACCGCGCCGCTTTACGAGCAGTACTTC. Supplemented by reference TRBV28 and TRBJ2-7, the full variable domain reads DVKVTQSSRYLVKRTGEKVFLECVQDMDHENMFWYRQDPGLGLRLIYFSYDVKMKEKGDIPEGYSVSREKKERFSLILESASTNQTSMYLCASSTAPLYEQYFGPGTRLTVT.

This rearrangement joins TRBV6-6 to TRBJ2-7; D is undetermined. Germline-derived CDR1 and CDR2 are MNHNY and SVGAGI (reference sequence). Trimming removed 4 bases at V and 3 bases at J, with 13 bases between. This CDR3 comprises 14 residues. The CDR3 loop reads CASSWRRVGYEQYF. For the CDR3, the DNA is TGTGCCAGCAGTTGGAGAAGGGTGGGCTACGAGCAGTACTTC.

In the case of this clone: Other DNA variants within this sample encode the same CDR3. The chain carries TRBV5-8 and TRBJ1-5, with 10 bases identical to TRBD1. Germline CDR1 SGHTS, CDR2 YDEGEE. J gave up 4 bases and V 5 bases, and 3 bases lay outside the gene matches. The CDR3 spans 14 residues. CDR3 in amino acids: CASSPGQGNQPQHF. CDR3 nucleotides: TGTGCCAGCAGTCCGGGACAGGGGAATCAGCCCCAGCATTTT.

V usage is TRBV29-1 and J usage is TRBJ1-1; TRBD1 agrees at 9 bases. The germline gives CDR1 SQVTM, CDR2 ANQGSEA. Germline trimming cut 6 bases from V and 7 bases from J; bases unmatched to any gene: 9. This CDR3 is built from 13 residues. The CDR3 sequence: CSVRPTGGGEAFF. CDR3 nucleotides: TGCAGCGTAAGGCCTACAGGGGGCGGTGAAGCTTTCTTT.

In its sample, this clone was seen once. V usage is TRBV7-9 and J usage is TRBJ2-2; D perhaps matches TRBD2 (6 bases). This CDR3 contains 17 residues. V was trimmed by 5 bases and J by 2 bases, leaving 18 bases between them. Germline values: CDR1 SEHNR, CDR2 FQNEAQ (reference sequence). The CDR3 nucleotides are TGTGCCAGCAGCCCTAGTCTTAGTAGCGGAAACACCGGGGAGCTGTTTTTT. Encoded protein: CASSPSLSSGNTGELFF.

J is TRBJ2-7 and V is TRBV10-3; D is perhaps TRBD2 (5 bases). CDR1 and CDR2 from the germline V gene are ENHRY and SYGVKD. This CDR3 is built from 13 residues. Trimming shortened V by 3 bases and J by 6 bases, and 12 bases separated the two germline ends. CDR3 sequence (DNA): TGTGCCATCAGTGAATGGGAGTTTGGCGAGCAGTACTTC. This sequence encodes CAISEWEFGEQYF.